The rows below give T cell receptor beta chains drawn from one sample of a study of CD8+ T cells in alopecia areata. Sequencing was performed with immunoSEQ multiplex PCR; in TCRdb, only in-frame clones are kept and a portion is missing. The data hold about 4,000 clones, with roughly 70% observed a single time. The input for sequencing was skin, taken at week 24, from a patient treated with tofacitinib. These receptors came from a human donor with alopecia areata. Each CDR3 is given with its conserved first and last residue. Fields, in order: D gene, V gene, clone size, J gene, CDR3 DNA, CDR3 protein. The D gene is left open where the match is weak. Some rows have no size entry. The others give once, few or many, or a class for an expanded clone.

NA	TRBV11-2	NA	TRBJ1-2	TGTGCCAGCAGCGGGTGTGCAACAAGCAGAAAGATCTATGGCTACACCTTC	CASSGCATSRKIYGYTF
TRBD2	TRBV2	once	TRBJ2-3	TGTGCCAGCAGTGAGGGGACTAGCGGGGCTAGCACAGATACGCAGTATTTT	CASSEGTSGASTDTQYF
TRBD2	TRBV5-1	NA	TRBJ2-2	TGCGCCAGCAGCTTCGTAACTAGCGCCGGCGGGGAGCTGTTTTTT	CASSFVTSAGGELFF
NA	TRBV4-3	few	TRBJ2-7	TGCGCCAGCAGCCAAGGGATAAGGTGGCGGGACAGACCCTCCTACGAGCAGTACTTC	CASSQGIRWRDRPSYEQYF
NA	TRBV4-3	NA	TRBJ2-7	TGCGCCAGCAGCCAAGGTAACGGGGTCAAGCAGTACTTC	CASSQGNGVKQYF
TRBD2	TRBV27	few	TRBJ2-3	TGTGCCAGCAGTTTATTCGCGGGGGTCACAGATACGCAGTATTTT	CASSLFAGVTDTQYF
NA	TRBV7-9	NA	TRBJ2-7	TGTGCCAGCAGCTTAGCTCCCCAGACTTACTACGAGCAGTACTTC	CASSLAPQTYYEQYF
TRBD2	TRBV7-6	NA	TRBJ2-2	TGTGCCAGCAGCTTAGAAGGGAGGGACACCGGGGAGCTGTTTTTT	CASSLEGRDTGELFF
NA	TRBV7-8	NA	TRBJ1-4	TGTGCCAGCAGCTTCCTTGTAGGGAGGGATGAAAAACTGTTTTTT	CASSFLVGRDEKLFF
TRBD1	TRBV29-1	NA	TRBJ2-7	TGCAGCGTTGAAGATATCATTTCCTCGGGACAGGGGGCCTACGAGCAGTACTTC	CSVEDIISSGQGAYEQYF
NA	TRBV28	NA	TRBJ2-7	TGTGCCAGCGGGGGCAGGGGTCTCGAGCAGTACTTC	CASGGRGLEQYF
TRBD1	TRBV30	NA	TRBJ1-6	TGTGCCTGGAAGACGGGGACAGGGGGCTCACCCCTCCACTTT	CAWKTGTGGSPLHF
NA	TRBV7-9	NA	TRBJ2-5	TGTGCCAGCAGCTGGTACCAAGAGACCCAGTACTTC	CASSWYQETQYF
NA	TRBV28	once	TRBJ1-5	TGTGCCAGCAGTTTAATAGGGACCTCGCCCGGTCAGCCCCAGCATTTT	CASSLIGTSPGQPQHF
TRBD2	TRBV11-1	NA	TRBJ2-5	TGTGCCAGCAGTCGGGTAACTAGCGGAGAACAAGAGACCCAGTACTTC	CASSRVTSGEQETQYF
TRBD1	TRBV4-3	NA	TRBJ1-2	TGCGCCAGCAGCCAAGGAGGGGTGACAGGGCCAGTCGGCTACACCTTC	CASSQGGVTGPVGYTF
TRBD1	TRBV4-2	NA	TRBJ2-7	TGTGCCAGCAGCGCGGACAGGGTCCCCTACGAGCAGTACTTC	CASSADRVPYEQYF
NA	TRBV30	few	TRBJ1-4	TGTGCCTTCTCGGAGGGGGGATATGAAAAACTGTTTTTT	CAFSEGGYEKLFF
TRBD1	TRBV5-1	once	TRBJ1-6	TGCGCCAGCAGCGGCACCGGGACAGCTAATTCACCCCTCCACTTT	CASSGTGTANSPLHF
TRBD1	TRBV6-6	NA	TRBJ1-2	TGTGCCAGCAGTAGGAAAGACAGGGAACACTATGGCTACACCTTC	CASSRKDREHYGYTF
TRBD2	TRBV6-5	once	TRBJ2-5	TGTGCCAGTAGCGGGGGCCCTCAGGAGACCCAGTACTTC	CASSGGPQETQYF
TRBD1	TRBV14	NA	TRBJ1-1	TGTGCCAGCAGCCAAGTAAGGACAGGGGGCAGCACTGAAGCTTTCTTT	CASSQVRTGGSTEAFF
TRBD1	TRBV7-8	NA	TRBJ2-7	TGTGCCAGCAGCTCCCGGACAGGGGAGGCCTCCTACGAGCAGTACTTC	CASSSRTGEASYEQYF
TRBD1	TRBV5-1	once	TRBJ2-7	TGCGCCAGCAGCTTGTACAGGGGAAACGAGCAGTACTTC	CASSLYRGNEQYF
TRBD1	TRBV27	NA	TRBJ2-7	TGTGCCAGCAGAATTACCGGGACAGGGCTCTACGAGCAGTACTTC	CASRITGTGLYEQYF
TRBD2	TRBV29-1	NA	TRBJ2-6	TGCAGCGTTGAAGCCTCCTCGGGAGGCTCTGGGGCCAACGTCCTGACTTTC	CSVEASSGGSGANVLTF
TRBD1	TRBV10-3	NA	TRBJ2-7	TGTGCCATCCAGGGGGCAGGTAACGAGCAGTACTTC	CAIQGAGNEQYF
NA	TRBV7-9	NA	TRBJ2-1	TGTGCCAGCAGCTACCCGACAGGGAGGAGCAATGAGCAGTTCTTC	CASSYPTGRSNEQFF
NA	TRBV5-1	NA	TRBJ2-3	TGCGCCAGCAGCTTGGGGTCCTCAACAGGGCCTAGCACAGATACGCAGTATTTT	CASSLGSSTGPSTDTQYF
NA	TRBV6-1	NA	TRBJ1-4	TGTGCCAGCAGTGAAGCTACGGGGGCCGAAAAACTGTTTTTT	CASSEATGAEKLFF
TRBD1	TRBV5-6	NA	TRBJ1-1	TGTGCCAGCAGCCTCGACAGGGTAAGGACTGAAGCTTTCTTT	CASSLDRVRTEAFF
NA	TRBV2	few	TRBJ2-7	TGTGCCAGCAGTGAAGGGAGGTTTGGGGAATACGAGCAGTACTTC	CASSEGRFGEYEQYF
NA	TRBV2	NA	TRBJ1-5	TGTGCCAGCAGTGGGGAGGGATCCGGGCCCCAGCATTTT	CASSGEGSGPQHF
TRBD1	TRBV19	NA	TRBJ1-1	TGTGCCAGTATGGGGACAGGGAGATGGACTGAAGCTTTCTTT	CASMGTGRWTEAFF
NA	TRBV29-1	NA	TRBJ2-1	TGCAGCGTCGGTTATCCGGGACGAACCTCGAATGAGCAGTTCTTC	CSVGYPGRTSNEQFF
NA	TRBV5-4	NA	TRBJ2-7	TGTGCCAGCAGGGGAGGGGGCGCCCCCTACGAGCAGTACTTC	CASRGGGAPYEQYF
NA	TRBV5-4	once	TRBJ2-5	TGTGCCAGCAGCCACGACCCTACGGGGTACCAAGAGACCCAGTACTTC	CASSHDPTGYQETQYF
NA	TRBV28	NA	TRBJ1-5	TGTGCCAGCGATAGCCCCCGGCTCGAGTGGAATCAGCCCCAGCATTTT	CASDSPRLEWNQPQHF
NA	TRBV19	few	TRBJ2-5	TGTGCCAGTAGTGGTCAGGGGTGGCAAGAGACCCAGTACTTC	CASSGQGWQETQYF
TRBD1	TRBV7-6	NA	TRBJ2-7	TGTGCCAGCAGCACGCCCGGGACAGGGAGGGGGGGTGGCGAGCAGTACTTC	CASSTPGTGRGGGEQYF
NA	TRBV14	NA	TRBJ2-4	TGTGCCAGCAGCCCCAGGAGAGCCAAAAACATTCAGTACTTC	CASSPRRAKNIQYF